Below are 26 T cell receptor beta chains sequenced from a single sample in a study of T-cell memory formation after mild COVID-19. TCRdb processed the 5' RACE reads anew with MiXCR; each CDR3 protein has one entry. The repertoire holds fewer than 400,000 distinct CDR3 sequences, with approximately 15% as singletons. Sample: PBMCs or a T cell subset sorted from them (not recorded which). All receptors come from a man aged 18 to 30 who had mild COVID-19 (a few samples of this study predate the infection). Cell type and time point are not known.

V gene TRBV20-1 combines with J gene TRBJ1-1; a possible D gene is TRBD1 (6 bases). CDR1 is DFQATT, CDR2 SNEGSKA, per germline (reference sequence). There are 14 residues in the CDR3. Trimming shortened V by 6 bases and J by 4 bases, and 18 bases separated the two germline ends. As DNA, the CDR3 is TGCAGTGCCACGACAATATCGGGGGCCACTGAAGCTTTCTTT. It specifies CSATTISGATEAFF.

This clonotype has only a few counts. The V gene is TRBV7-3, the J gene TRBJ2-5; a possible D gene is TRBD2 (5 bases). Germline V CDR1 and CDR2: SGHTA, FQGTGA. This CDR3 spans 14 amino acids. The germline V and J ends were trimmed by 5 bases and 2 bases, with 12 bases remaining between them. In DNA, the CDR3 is TGTGCCAGCAGCCAGTCCCGGGAACAAGAGACCCAGTACTTC. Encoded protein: CASSQSREQETQYF.

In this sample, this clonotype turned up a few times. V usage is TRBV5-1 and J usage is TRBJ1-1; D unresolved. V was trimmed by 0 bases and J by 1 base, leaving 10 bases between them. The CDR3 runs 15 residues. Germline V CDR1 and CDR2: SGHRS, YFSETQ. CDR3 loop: CASSLGRRSNTEAFF. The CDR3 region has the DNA TGCGCCAGCAGCTTGGGGAGGAGATCGAACACTGAAGCTTTCTTT.

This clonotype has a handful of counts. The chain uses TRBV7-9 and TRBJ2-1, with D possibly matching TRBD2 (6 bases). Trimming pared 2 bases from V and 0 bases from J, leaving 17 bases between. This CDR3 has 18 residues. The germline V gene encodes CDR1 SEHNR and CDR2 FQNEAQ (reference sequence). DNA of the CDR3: TGTGCCAGCAGCTTAAGTGTGGAACTCGGGAGCTCCTACAATGAGCAGTTCTTC. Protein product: CASSLSVELGSSYNEQFF.

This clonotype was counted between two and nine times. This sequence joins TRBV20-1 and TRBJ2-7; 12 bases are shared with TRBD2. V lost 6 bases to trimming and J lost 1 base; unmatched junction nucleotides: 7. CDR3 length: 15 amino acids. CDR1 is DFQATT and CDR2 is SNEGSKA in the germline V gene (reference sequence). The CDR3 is CSASLGTSGSYEQYF. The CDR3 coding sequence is TGCAGTGCCAGCCTCGGGACTAGCGGGTCCTACGAGCAGTACTTC.

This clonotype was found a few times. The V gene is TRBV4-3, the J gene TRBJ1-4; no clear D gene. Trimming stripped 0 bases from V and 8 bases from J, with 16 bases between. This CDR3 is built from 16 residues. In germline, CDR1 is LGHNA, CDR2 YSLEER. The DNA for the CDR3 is TGCGCCAGCAGCCAAGAAGGTTTGGGATCGGTAGAAAAACTGTTTTTT. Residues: CASSQEGLGSVEKLFF.

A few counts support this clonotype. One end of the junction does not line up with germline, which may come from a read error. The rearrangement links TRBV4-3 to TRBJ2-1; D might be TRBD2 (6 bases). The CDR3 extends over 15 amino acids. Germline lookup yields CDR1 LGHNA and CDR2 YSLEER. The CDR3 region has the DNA TGCGCCAGCAGCCAAGATCTCGGGACTTACAGTGAGCAGTTCTTC. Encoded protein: CASSQDLGTYSEQFF.

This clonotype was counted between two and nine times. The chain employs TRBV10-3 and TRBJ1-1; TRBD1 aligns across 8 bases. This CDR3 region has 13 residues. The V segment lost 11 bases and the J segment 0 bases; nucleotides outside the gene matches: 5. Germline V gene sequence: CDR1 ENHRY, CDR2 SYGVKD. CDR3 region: CALTTGVNTEAFF. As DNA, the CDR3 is TGTGCCTTAACGACAGGGGTGAACACTGAAGCTTTCTTT.

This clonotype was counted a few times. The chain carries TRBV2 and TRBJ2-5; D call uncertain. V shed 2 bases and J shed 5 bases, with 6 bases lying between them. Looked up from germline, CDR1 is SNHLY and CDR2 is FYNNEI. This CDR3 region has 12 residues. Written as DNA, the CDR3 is TGTGCCAGCAGTGAAAGGCCCGAGACCCAGTACTTC. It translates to CASSERPETQYF.

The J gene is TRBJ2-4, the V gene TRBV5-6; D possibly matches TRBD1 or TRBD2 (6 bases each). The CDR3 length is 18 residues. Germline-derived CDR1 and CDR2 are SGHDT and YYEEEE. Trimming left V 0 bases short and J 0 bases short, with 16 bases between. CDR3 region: CASSLGWGAQLAKNIQYF. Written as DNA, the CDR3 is TGTGCCAGCAGCTTGGGGTGGGGGGCCCAACTAGCCAAAAACATTCAGTACTTC.

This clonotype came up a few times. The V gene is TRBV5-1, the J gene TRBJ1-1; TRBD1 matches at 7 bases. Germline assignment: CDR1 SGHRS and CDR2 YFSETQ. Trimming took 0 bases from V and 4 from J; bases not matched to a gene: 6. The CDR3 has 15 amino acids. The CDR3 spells CASSLGRGLSTEAFF. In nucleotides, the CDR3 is TGCGCCAGCAGCTTGGGGAGGGGGCTCAGCACTGAAGCTTTCTTT. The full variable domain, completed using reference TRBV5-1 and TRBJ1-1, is KAGVTQTPRYLIKTRGQQVTLSCSPISGHRSVSWYQQTPGQGLQFLFEYFSETQRNKGNFPGRFSGRQFSNSRSEMNVSTLELGDSALYLCASSLGRGLSTEAFFGQGTRLTVV.

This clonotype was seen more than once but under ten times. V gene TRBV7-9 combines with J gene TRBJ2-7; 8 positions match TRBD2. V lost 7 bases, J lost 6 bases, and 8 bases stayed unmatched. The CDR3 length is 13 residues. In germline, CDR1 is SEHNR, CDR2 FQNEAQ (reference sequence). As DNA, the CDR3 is TGTGCCAGCAACCTCCGGGAGGGAGGCGAGCAGTACGTC. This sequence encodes CASNLREGGEQYV.

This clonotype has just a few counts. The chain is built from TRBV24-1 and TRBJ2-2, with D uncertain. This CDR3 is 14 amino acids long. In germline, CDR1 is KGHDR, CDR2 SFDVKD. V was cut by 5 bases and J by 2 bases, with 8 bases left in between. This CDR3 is CATSAAANTGELFF. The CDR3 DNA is TGTGCCACCAGTGCCGCGGCAAACACCGGGGAGCTGTTTTTT.

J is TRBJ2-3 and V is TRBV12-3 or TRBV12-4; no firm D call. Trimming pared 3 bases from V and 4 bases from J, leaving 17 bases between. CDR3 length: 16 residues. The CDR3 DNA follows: TGTGCCAGCAGTTTCGTTTTTCAGGATCTAGCAGATACGCAGTATTTT. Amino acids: CASSFVFQDLADTQYF.

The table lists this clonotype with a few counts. The CDR3 reads CASSEGQGGGELFF. In DNA, the CDR3 is TGTGCCAGCAGTGAAGGACAGGGCGGCGGGGAGCTGTTTTTT. V is TRBV6-5 and J is TRBJ2-2; 8 bases match TRBD1. Trimming cost V 5 bases and J 7 bases; bases outside gene matches: 6. The CDR3 covers 14 residues. Germline CDR1 reads MNHEY; CDR2 reads SVGAGI.

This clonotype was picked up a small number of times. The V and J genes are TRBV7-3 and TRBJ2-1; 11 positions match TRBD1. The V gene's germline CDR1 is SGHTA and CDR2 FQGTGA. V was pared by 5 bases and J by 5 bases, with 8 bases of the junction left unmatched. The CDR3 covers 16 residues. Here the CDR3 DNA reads TGTGCCAGCAGCCCCAGGACAGGGGGCAGGAACAATGAGCAGTTCTTC. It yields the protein CASSPRTGGRNNEQFF.

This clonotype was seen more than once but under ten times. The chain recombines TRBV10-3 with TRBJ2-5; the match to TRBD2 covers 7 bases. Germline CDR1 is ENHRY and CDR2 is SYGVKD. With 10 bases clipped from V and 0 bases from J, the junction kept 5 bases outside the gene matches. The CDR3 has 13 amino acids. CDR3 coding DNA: TGTGCCACCAGCCGGGGGGACCAAGAGACCCAGTACTTC. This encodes CATSRGDQETQYF.

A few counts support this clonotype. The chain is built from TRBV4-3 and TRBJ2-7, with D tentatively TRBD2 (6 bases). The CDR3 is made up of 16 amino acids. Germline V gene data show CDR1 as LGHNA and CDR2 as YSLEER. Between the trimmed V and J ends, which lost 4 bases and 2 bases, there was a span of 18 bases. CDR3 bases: TGCGCCAGCAGCCCCAGGTACAGGCGGGGTGCCTACGAGCAGTACTTC. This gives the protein CASSPRYRRGAYEQYF.

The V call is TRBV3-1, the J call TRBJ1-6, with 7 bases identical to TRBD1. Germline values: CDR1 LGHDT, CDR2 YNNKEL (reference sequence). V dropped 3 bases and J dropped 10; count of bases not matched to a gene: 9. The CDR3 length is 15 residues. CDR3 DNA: TGTGCCAGCAGCCAGTCGACAGGGTCTATGTCACCCCTCCACTTT. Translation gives CASSQSTGSMSPLHF.

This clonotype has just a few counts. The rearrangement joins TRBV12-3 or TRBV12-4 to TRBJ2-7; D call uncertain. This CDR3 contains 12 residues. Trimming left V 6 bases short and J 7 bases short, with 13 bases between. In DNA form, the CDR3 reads TGTGCCAGCAGCCCGGCCCTACGTGAGCAGTACTTC. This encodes CASSPALREQYF.

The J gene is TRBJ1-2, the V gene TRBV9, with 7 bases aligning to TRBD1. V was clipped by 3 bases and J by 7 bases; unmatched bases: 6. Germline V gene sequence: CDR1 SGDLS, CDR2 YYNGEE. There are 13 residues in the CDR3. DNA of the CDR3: TGTGCCAGCAGCGCCCCAGGGGGGGGTGGCTACACCTTC. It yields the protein CASSAPGGGGYTF.

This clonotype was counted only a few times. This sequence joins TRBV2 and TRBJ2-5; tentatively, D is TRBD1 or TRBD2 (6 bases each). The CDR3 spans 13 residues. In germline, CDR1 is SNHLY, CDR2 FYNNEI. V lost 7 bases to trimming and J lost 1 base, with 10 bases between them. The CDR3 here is CASIRGAQETQYF. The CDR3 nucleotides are TGTGCCAGCATAAGGGGGGCCCAAGAGACCCAGTACTTC.

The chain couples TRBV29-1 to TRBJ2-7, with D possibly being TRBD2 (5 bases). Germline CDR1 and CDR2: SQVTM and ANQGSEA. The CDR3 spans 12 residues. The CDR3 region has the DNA TGCAGGACCAGAGGGAATTGGAACGAGCAGTACGTC. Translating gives CRTRGNWNEQYV.

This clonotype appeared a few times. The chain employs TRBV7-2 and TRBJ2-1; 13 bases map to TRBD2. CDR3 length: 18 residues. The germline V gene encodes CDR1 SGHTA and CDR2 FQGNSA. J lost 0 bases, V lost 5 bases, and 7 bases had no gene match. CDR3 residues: CASSQTSGGPSSYNEQFF. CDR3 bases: TGTGCCAGCAGCCAGACTAGCGGGGGGCCAAGCTCCTACAATGAGCAGTTCTTC.

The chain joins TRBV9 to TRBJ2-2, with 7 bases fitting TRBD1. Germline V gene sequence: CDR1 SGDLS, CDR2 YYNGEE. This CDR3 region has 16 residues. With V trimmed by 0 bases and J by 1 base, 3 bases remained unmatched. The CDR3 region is CASSVEQGVNTGELFF. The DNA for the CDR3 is TGTGCCAGCAGCGTAGAGCAGGGGGTGAACACCGGGGAGCTGTTTTTT.

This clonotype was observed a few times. CDR3 sequence reads: CASSLEATGGTEQFF. In DNA form, the CDR3 reads TGTGCCAGCAGCTTAGAGGCGACAGGGGGTACTGAGCAGTTCTTC. The V gene is TRBV7-7, the J gene TRBJ2-1; TRBD1 matches at 9 bases. V lost 1 base, J lost 9 bases, and 7 bases stayed unmatched. This CDR3 contains 15 residues. Germline CDR1 reads SSHAT; CDR2 reads FNYEAQ (reference sequence).